This TCR beta chain appears in the sequencing data of a study of siplizumab effects on memory and regulatory T cells (dated 2019 in TCRdb). Study-level background: The effect of the anti-CD2 antibody siplizumab on alloreactive T-cell subsets was examined in allogeneic mixed lymphocyte reactions constructed from human PBMCs.

The library relied on the immunoSEQ multiplex PCR assay. The deep sequencing platform assayed about 90,000 TCR templates per sample. Genomic DNA extracted from sorted T cells was used for TCRbeta CDR3 sequencing. In the authors' own workflow: The R programming language was used for the clonal analysis of the TCRbeta CDR3 data. Alloreactive CD4+ and CD8+ clones were defined by comparing unstimulated samples with post-reaction CFSE-low samples. Regulatory or non-regulatory origin was assigned to alloreactive CD4+ clones by matching of sequences to sorted unstimulated Treg and non-Treg repertoires. TCRdb took over this immuneACCESS table, retaining in-frame rearrangements with V and J assigned. Such tables are incomplete; in checked studies, under half of the missing clones stem from an unresolved V gene, and the remainder is unexplained. V, J and clone size are those of that table, while D and trimming were read from the DNA. Present in this sample are around 100,000 clones, about 90% of which were seen just once. The ten biggest clones cover approximately 0.66% of the sample.

Findings and caveats that apply to the study as a whole: Sequences below about 10^-5 frequency were poorly captured, so only a minor fraction of alloreactive clones could be mapped to unstimulated subsets. Of the alloreactive CD4+ clones that could be mapped, the Treg-derived share averaged about 67% with siplizumab compared with 26.9% in control reactions. Compared with memory T cells, unstimulated naive T cells appeared more diverse, and naive cells seemed to make a substantial contribution to the alloresponse. Siplizumab significantly reduced the cumulative frequency of alloreactive sequences traceable to unstimulated CD4+ memory T cells. About 80-96% of proliferating CD4+ or CD8+ clones could not be given a naive or memory phenotype. The suppressive function of proliferating Tregs from siplizumab cultures was not functionally confirmed.

This clone was observed once. This receptor's antigen is unknown. Per-base qualities were not stored, and no clone one base away is much larger. From the cysteine up to the phenylalanine, the CDR3 has a length of 13 residues. Only CDR3 DNA is held: 39 bases, read in frame from base 1. The germline V gene provides CDR1 SNHLY and CDR2 FYNNEI. Deletion took 4 bases off V and 1 base off J, with a span of 7 bases between the germline ends. Sorted unstimulated T cells and proliferating T cells recovered from mixed lymphocyte reactions were subjected to TCRbeta CDR3 sequencing. Fresh whole blood from roughly 10 HLA-typed healthy donors was used to isolate PBMCs. To map where alloreactive clones came from, CD4+ regulatory T cells in the unstimulated state were FACS-sorted.

This sequence originates from a human donor in good health. The chain joins TRBV2 to TRBJ1-1; perhaps TRBD1 is the D gene, with 5 bases matching. The sequenced sample consisted of Tregs sorted from blood. The sequenced DNA is TGTGCCAGCAGTGCAGGACAGAACACTGAAGCTTTCTTT. This is translated as CASSAGQNTEAFF. Beyond the CDR3, the reference TRBV2 and TRBJ1-1 genes provide the residues; the full variable domain reads: EPEVTQTPSHQVTQMGQEVILRCVPISNHLYFYWYRQILGQKVEFLVSFYNNEISEKSEIFDDQFSVERPDGSNFTLKIRSTKLEDSAMYFCASSAGQNTEAFFGQGTRLTVV.